Listed here are 31 T cell receptor beta chains from one sample, sequenced in a study of cytomegalovirus exposure and HLA in healthy donors. The PCR ran on 60 Vbeta and 13 Jbeta primers. This table comes from immunoSEQ multiplex PCR, and its TCRdb copy is limited to in-frame clones, with some not included. Of about 97,000 clones in the sample, 70% to 75% were seen once. Input material: PBMCs. The receptors originated from a man aged 35-49 years in good health and CMV-seronegative.

The gene calls are TRBV9 and TRBJ2-3; TRBD2 matches at 8 bases. Germline CDR1 SGDLS, CDR2 YYNGEE. The CDR3 is made up of 14 amino acids. V trimming: 0 bases; J trimming: 9 bases; junction bases outside the gene matches: 6. The CDR3 DNA reads TGTGCCAGCAGCGTAGAAGCGGGGGCTCGCACGCAGTATTTT. This sequence encodes CASSVEAGARTQYF.

The chain joins TRBV5-4 to TRBJ2-5; 8 bases map to TRBD2. The CDR3 length is 14 residues. Germline CDR1 SGHNT, CDR2 YYREEE (reference sequence). Trimming at V came to 0 bases and at J to 3 bases, leaving 1 base not matched to a gene. The CDR3 spells CASSLELAEETQYF. CDR3 DNA: TGTGCCAGCAGCTTGGAACTAGCGGAAGAGACCCAGTACTTC.

The chain has TRBV29-1 and TRBJ2-7; 9 bases are shared with TRBD1. CDR3 length equals 14 residues. The ends lost 6 bases at V and 1 base at J; junction bases unmatched: 7. Germline CDR1 reads SQVTM; CDR2 reads ANQGSEA. CDR3 DNA sequence: TGCAGCGTGGTTGGGGGGACAGGGTCCTACGAGCAGTACTTC. Translated: CSVVGGTGSYEQYF.

This clone was detected a few times. The J gene is TRBJ1-4, the V gene TRBV2, with D tentatively TRBD1 (6 bases). The CDR3 covers 15 residues. Germline V gives CDR1 SNHLY, CDR2 FYNNEI. The V end lost 7 bases, the J end lost 0 bases, and 12 bases lay between the germline ends. The CDR3 is CASTGTSATNEKLFF. The CDR3 DNA reads TGTGCCAGCACCGGGACATCTGCAACTAATGAAAAACTGTTTTTT. Using reference TRBV2 and TRBJ1-4 for the parts outside the CDR3, the full variable domain is EPEVTQTPSHQVTQMGQEVILRCVPISNHLYFYWYRQILGQKVEFLVSFYNNEISEKSEIFDDQFSVERPDGSNFTLKIRSTKLEDSAMYFCASTGTSATNEKLFFGSGTQLSVL.

This clone came up once. The J gene is TRBJ1-6, the V gene TRBV30; TRBD1 agrees at 7 bases. The CDR3 runs 16 residues. Trimming cost V 8 bases and J 2 bases; bases outside gene matches: 12. Looked up from germline, CDR1 is GTSNPN and CDR2 is SVGIG (reference sequence). In DNA, the CDR3 is TGTGCCAGCACCGGGCAGGGGGTAACCTATAATTCACCCCTCCACTTT. Translated: CASTGQGVTYNSPLHF.

Regarding this clone: Compared with germline, one end of the junction differs, possibly owing to a read error. The sample holds other DNA sequences that translate to the same CDR3. J is TRBJ2-7 and V is TRBV13; maybe TRBD1 (6 bases). There are 14 residues in the CDR3. Germline V gene sequence: CDR1 PRHDT, CDR2 FYEKMQ (reference sequence). CDR3 DNA: TGTGCCAGCAGCTTAATGGGGGCCAGGTACGAGCAGTACTTT. The encoded protein is CASSLMGARYEQYF.

The rearrangement links TRBV11-3 to TRBJ2-3; TRBD1 matches at 7 bases. Trimming cost V 5 bases and J 1 base; bases outside gene matches: 6. This CDR3 is built from 15 residues. From germline, CDR1 is SGHNT and CDR2 YENEEA. The CDR3 DNA sequence: TGTGCCAGCAGCGAGAGGGGGCTAGGCACAGATACGCAGTATTTT. Translated: CASSERGLGTDTQYF.

The V call is TRBV6-5, the J call TRBJ2-2; TRBD1 agrees at 8 bases. Germline lookup yields CDR1 MNHEY and CDR2 SVGAGI. The CDR3 runs to 15 residues. The junction had 9 bases not matched to a gene; V was cut back by 6 bases and J by 6 bases. The CDR3 DNA sequence: TGTGCCAGCAGAGAACTGACAGGGGAATCCGGGGAGCTGTTTTTT. The encoded protein is CASRELTGESGELFF.

V usage is TRBV7-8 and J usage is TRBJ2-2; D is perhaps TRBD2 (6 bases). The V gene lost 0 bases and the J gene lost 4 bases, with 12 bases spanning the gap. The CDR3 has 16 amino acids. Germline CDR1 reads SGHVS; CDR2 reads FQNEAQ. The CDR3 coding sequence is TGTGCCAGCAGCTTAGCGCCGGGGGTGAGCACCGGGGAGCTGTTTTTT. Its translation is CASSLAPGVSTGELFF.

V is TRBV27 and J is TRBJ2-2, with D maybe TRBD1 (5 bases). V lost 4 bases, J lost 8 bases, and 11 bases lay in between. Germline loops: CDR1 MNHEY, CDR2 SMNVEV (reference sequence). This CDR3 is 13 amino acids long. CDR3: CASSSSGLGELFF. The CDR3 coding sequence is TGTGCCAGCAGTTCCTCAGGGTTGGGGGAGCTGTTTTTT.

The chain combines TRBV11-2 with TRBJ2-5; 14 nucleotides line up with TRBD2. With 4 bases clipped from V and 4 bases from J, the junction kept 5 bases outside the gene matches. This CDR3 has 16 residues. CDR1 and CDR2 from the germline V gene are SGHAT and FQNNGV. The CDR3: CASSSGLAGAGETQYF. In DNA, the CDR3 is TGTGCCAGCAGCTCGGGACTAGCGGGGGCAGGAGAGACCCAGTACTTC.

The J gene is TRBJ1-2, the V gene TRBV5-1, with 8 bases identical to TRBD1. CDR1 is SGHRS, CDR2 YFSETQ, per germline. The CDR3 totals 17 residues. J lost 2 bases, V lost 0 bases, and 9 bases had no gene match. This chain's CDR3 is CASSLDGRGHGNYGYTF. CDR3 sequence (DNA): TGCGCCAGCAGCTTGGATGGCAGGGGGCATGGGAACTATGGCTACACCTTC.

The V and J genes are TRBV6-1 and TRBJ2-1; D is uncertain. Trimming stripped 2 bases from V and 5 bases from J, with 10 bases between. CDR1 and CDR2 (germline): MNHNS, SASEGT. The CDR3 is 14 residues long. The CDR3 loop reads CASSEHWQNNEQFF. DNA of the CDR3: TGTGCCAGCAGTGAACATTGGCAGAACAATGAGCAGTTCTTC.

This clone was recorded at least ten times. The rearrangement uses TRBV4-2 and TRBJ2-1, with TRBD2 matching over 14 bases. V was pared by 5 bases and J by 3 bases, with 9 bases of the junction left unmatched. CDR3 length: 18 amino acids. The germline CDR1 and CDR2 sequences are LGHNA and YNFKEQ. CDR3 protein: CASSVQTSGGAIYNEQFF. CDR3 DNA sequence: TGTGCCAGCAGCGTACAGACTAGCGGGGGGGCAATCTACAATGAGCAGTTCTTC.

Remarks on this clone: The identical CDR3 is also encoded by other nucleotide sequences in the sample. The V and J genes are TRBV6-1 and TRBJ1-1; TRBD1 matches at 7 bases. Losses at the gene ends were 5 bases for V and 5 bases for J; bases not matched to a gene: 11. Germline CDR1 reads MNHNS; CDR2 reads SASEGT. The CDR3 length is 15 residues. CDR3 protein: CASSLQTGWETEAFF. The CDR3 DNA reads as TGTGCCAGCAGTTTACAGACAGGGTGGGAGACTGAAGCTTTCTTT.

The chain couples TRBV4-3 to TRBJ1-4; 8 bases line up with TRBD1. CDR3 length: 15 amino acids. Germline V gene data show CDR1 as LGHNA and CDR2 as YSLEER. V lost 6 bases, J lost 8 bases, and 11 bases stayed unmatched. This CDR3 is CASRRSTGVDEKLFF. CDR3 DNA: TGCGCCAGCAGGCGATCGACAGGGGTCGACGAAAAACTGTTTTTT.

The V gene is TRBV5-1, the J gene TRBJ1-4; D call uncertain. Looked up from germline, CDR1 is SGHRS and CDR2 is YFSETQ. V gave up 0 bases and J gave up 7 bases, with 13 bases separating them. This CDR3 is 15 amino acids long. In DNA form, the CDR3 reads TGCGCCAGCAGCTTGGGGGCCGGCGAGGGTGAAAAACTGTTTTTT. Amino acids: CASSLGAGEGEKLFF. The entire variable domain, with the rest obtained from reference TRBV5-1 and TRBJ1-4, is as follows: KAGVTQTPRYLIKTRGQQVTLSCSPISGHRSVSWYQQTPGQGLQFLFEYFSETQRNKGNFPGRFSGRQFSNSRSEMNVSTLELGDSALYLCASSLGAGEGEKLFFGSGTQLSVL.

The chain recombines TRBV6-1 with TRBJ2-3; tentatively, D is TRBD2 (5 bases). Germline-derived CDR1 and CDR2 are MNHNS and SASEGT. The CDR3 extends over 13 amino acids. V was pared by 8 bases and J by 4 bases, with 13 bases between. CDR3: CASRGTAADTQYF. The CDR3 region has the DNA TGTGCCAGCCGGGGTACGGCCGCAGATACGCAGTATTTT.

The chain uses TRBV7-9 and TRBJ1-6; TRBD1 might be the D (5 bases). The CDR3 runs 12 residues. Per germline, CDR1 SEHNR and CDR2 FQNEAQ (reference sequence). V was shortened by 10 bases and J by 4 bases, with 8 bases between the two germline ends. The CDR3 DNA reads as TGTGCCACCGGGGGGTATAATTCACCCCTCCACTTT. Amino acid sequence: CATGGYNSPLHF.

The CDR3 loop is CASSQDPQGGNTEAFF. CDR3 bases: TGCGCCAGCAGCCAAGATCCTCAGGGAGGCAACACTGAAGCTTTCTTT. The rearrangement links TRBV4-1 to TRBJ1-1; weak D call: TRBD1 (5 bases). Germline values: CDR1 MGHRA, CDR2 YSYEKL. The CDR3 has 16 residues. Trimming left V 0 bases short and J 2 bases short, with 13 bases between.

This chain uses TRBV9 with TRBJ1-1; D is unclear. Germline CDR1 and CDR2: SGDLS and YYNGEE. This CDR3 has 13 amino acids. The germline V and J ends were trimmed by 3 bases and 2 bases, with 8 bases remaining between them. Here the CDR3 reads CASSEQLNTEAFF. Written as DNA, the CDR3 is TGTGCCAGCAGCGAACAGCTAAACACTGAAGCTTTCTTT.

This CDR3 reads CASSLSPREAFF. The CDR3 bases are TGCGCCAGCAGCTTGTCCCCGAGAGAAGCTTTCTTT. The J gene is TRBJ1-1, the V gene TRBV5-1, with D unclear. V dropped 1 base and J dropped 8 bases, with 9 bases sitting between them. CDR3 size: 12 residues. Germline-derived CDR1 and CDR2 are SGHRS and YFSETQ.

The gene calls are TRBV5-1 and TRBJ2-3; no reliable D call. The CDR3 consists of 17 residues. Germline CDR1 SGHRS, CDR2 YFSETQ. Trimming stripped 0 bases from V and 2 bases from J, with 16 bases between. In DNA, the CDR3 is TGCGCCAGCAGCTTGGGCCTTAGTCCGCCCTCCACAGATACGCAGTATTTT. It codes for CASSLGLSPPSTDTQYF.

The chain uses TRBV27 and TRBJ1-6; 8 nucleotides align to TRBD1. CDR1 is MNHEY and CDR2 is SMNVEV in the germline V gene (reference sequence). J was trimmed by 9 bases and V by 6 bases; bases with no gene match: 10. The CDR3 runs 15 residues. CDR3 region: CASRPGGAGSSPLHF. Written as DNA, the CDR3 is TGTGCCAGCAGACCAGGGGGCGCGGGCTCTTCACCCCTCCACTTT.

The rearrangement joins TRBV5-1 to TRBJ2-7; 11 nucleotides match TRBD2. The CDR3 spans 15 residues. Germline trimming cut 5 bases from V and 0 bases from J; bases unmatched to any gene: 4. Germline CDR1 is SGHRS and CDR2 is YFSETQ. Here the CDR3 DNA reads TGCGCCAGCAGTACGCTAGCGGGGGGCTCCTACGAGCAGTACTTC. Amino acid sequence: CASSTLAGGSYEQYF. Using reference TRBV5-1 and TRBJ2-7 for the parts outside the CDR3, the full variable domain is KAGVTQTPRYLIKTRGQQVTLSCSPISGHRSVSWYQQTPGQGLQFLFEYFSETQRNKGNFPGRFSGRQFSNSRSEMNVSTLELGDSALYLCASSTLAGGSYEQYFGPGTRLTVT.

This chain's CDR3 is CASSRGGAQETQYF. In nucleotides, the CDR3 is TGTGCCAGCAGCCGAGGCGGGGCCCAAGAGACCCAGTACTTC. The genes are TRBV7-8 and TRBJ2-5; TRBD2 might be the D (6 bases). The germline V gene encodes CDR1 SGHVS and CDR2 FQNEAQ. V lost 5 bases, J lost 1 base, and 11 bases lay in between. CDR3 length: 14 amino acids. The full variable domain, rest sourced from reference TRBV7-8 and TRBJ2-5, is GAGVSQSPRYKVAKRGQDVALRCDPISGHVSLFWYQQALGQGPEFLTYFQNEAQLDKSGLPSDRFFAERPEGSVSTLKIQRTQQEDSAVYLCASSRGGAQETQYFGPGTRLLVL.

V is TRBV29-1 and J is TRBJ1-1, with a possible D match to TRBD1 (6 bases). The ends were cut back, 4 bases at V and 5 bases at J, with 14 bases in the middle. The CDR3 runs to 13 residues. Germline V gives CDR1 SQVTM, CDR2 ANQGSEA. Here the CDR3 DNA reads TGCAGCGTTGTTGGGCCTACAGGGACTGAAGCTTTCTTT. Protein product: CSVVGPTGTEAFF.

This chain's CDR3 is CASSFGSGQSSGNTIYF. The CDR3 DNA follows: TGCGCCAGCAGCTTCGGGTCAGGGCAGAGCTCTGGAAACACCATATATTTT. The gene calls are TRBV5-1 and TRBJ1-3; weak D call: TRBD1 (5 bases). CDR1 is SGHRS and CDR2 is YFSETQ in the germline V gene. Trimming took off 2 bases at V and 0 bases at J, with 15 bases between the two ends. The CDR3 length is 17 residues.

The rearrangement joins TRBV28 to TRBJ2-3; TRBD2 aligns across 9 bases. The CDR3 loop spans 14 amino acids. CDR1 and CDR2 from the germline V gene are MDHEN and SYDVKM. With 5 bases clipped from V and 5 bases from J, the junction kept 5 bases outside the gene matches. CDR3 amino acids: CASSLRGGRDTQYF. DNA for the CDR3: TGTGCCAGCAGTCTGCGGGGGGGCAGAGATACGCAGTATTTT.

J is TRBJ2-5 and V is TRBV5-6; no firm D call. This CDR3 has 13 amino acids. CDR1 is SGHDT, CDR2 YYEEEE, per germline. Trimming left V 4 bases short and J 2 bases short, with 9 bases between. CDR3 region: CASSPQWQETQYF. In nucleotides, the CDR3 is TGTGCCAGCAGCCCACAGTGGCAAGAGACCCAGTACTTC.

This clone was detected only a few times. V usage is TRBV27 and J usage is TRBJ1-5; a possible D gene is TRBD1 (6 bases). V was pared by 5 bases and J by 1 base, with 15 bases between. CDR1 is MNHEY, CDR2 SMNVEV, per germline (reference sequence). This CDR3 has 16 amino acids. CDR3: CASSLYWTVSNQPQHF. The CDR3 DNA is TGTGCCAGCAGTCTATACTGGACAGTAAGCAATCAGCCCCAGCATTTT.